These 27 T cell receptor beta chains share one sample of origin, sequenced in a study of T cells in Graves' hyperthyroidism and ophthalmopathy. Amplified TCR beta CDR3 regions came from RNA transcripts. When the TCR CDR3 underwent first-round RT-PCR, the HTBI primer set was used. A single record per CDR3 protein comes from TCRdb applying MiXCR to the multiplex PCR reads. The sample carries around 340,000 distinct CDR3 sequences, roughly 18% recorded once. Sequencing was carried out using blood. These receptors were obtained from a woman aged 45 to 65 with Graves' hyperthyroidism.

This clonotype was found many times. The CDR3 nucleotides are TGTGCCAGCAGGGAGGGGGTTTTTAATTCACCCCTCCACTTT. Residues: CASREGVFNSPLHF. The genes are TRBV2 and TRBJ1-6; TRBD1 might be the D (6 bases). V lost 6 bases to trimming and J lost 6 bases, with 12 bases between them. There are 14 residues in the CDR3. Germline V gives CDR1 SNHLY, CDR2 FYNNEI.

This clonotype was seen ten or more times. This chain links TRBV28 with TRBJ1-5; 7 bases are shared with TRBD1. Germline V gives CDR1 MDHEN, CDR2 SYDVKM. J gave up 7 bases and V 5 bases, and 2 bases lay outside the gene matches. The CDR3 runs to 12 residues. CDR3 in DNA: TGTGCCAGCAGTCGGGGACAGCAGCCCCAGCATTTT. Protein: CASSRGQQPQHF.

The table lists this clonotype with a few counts. A much larger clone differs from this one at a single base, so this may be a read error. The chain couples TRBV28 to TRBJ1-1; possible D gene TRBD1, 5 bases. CDR1 is MDHEN, CDR2 SYDVKM, per germline. CDR3 length: 14 residues. V lost 4 bases to trimming and J lost 5 bases, with 14 bases between them. The CDR3 protein is CASSSGARETEAFF. For the CDR3, the DNA is TGTGCCAGCAGTTCCGGGGCAAGGGAGACTGAAGCTTTCTTT.

This clonotype was recorded many times. The gene calls are TRBV12-3 or TRBV12-4 and TRBJ2-5, with 9 bases identical to TRBD1. The CDR3 contains 13 residues. Trimming removed 4 bases from V and 4 bases from J; junction bases left unmatched: 1. CDR3 coding DNA: TGTGCCAGCAGTTCGACAGGGGGAGAGACCCAGTACTTC. Translated, it gives CASSSTGGETQYF.

This clonotype was seen only a few times. V gene TRBV19 combines with J gene TRBJ1-2, with D unresolved. This CDR3 is built from 12 residues. Germline-derived CDR1 and CDR2 are LNHDA and SQIVND (reference sequence). Trimming took 4 bases from V and 8 from J, leaving 11 bases between them. The CDR3 DNA follows: TGTGCCAGTAGTACGACGGAGGGAGGCTACACCTTC. As protein: CASSTTEGGYTF.

This clonotype was seen repeatedly, ten times or more. The chain recombines TRBV11-2 with TRBJ2-1; TRBD2 matches at 9 bases. CDR1 SGHAT and CDR2 FQNNGV come from the germline V gene. V shed 6 bases and J 14 bases; nucleotides not matched to a gene: 8. This CDR3 is built from 12 residues. CDR3 DNA: TGTGCCAGCAGGGGCGGGGGGGCTTTGGAGTTCTTC. Amino acids: CASRGGGALEFF.

This clonotype came up a few times. A much larger clone differs by one base, so this may be a read error. V is TRBV6-2 or TRBV6-3 and J is TRBJ2-7; D is tentatively TRBD1 or TRBD2 (5 bases each). The CDR3 length is 13 residues. Trimming removed 7 bases at V and 3 bases at J, with 13 bases between. Per germline, CDR1 MNHEY and CDR2 SVGEGT. Here the CDR3 reads CASNKGRFYEQYF. The DNA for the CDR3 is TGTGCCAGCAACAAGGGACGGTTCTACGAGCAGTACTTC.

Only a few counts were recorded for this clonotype. The gene calls are TRBV20-1 and TRBJ1-5; 8 positions agree with TRBD1. In germline, CDR1 is DFQATT, CDR2 SNEGSKA (reference sequence). The CDR3 runs to 15 residues. V gave up 1 base and J gave up 7 bases; unmatched junction bases: 9. CDR3 DNA: TGCAGTGCTAGAGCATGGGGACAGGAGGAGCAGCCCCAGCATTTT. As protein: CSARAWGQEEQPQHF.

This clonotype was observed many times. The J gene is TRBJ2-5, the V gene TRBV27; D is uncertain. This CDR3 has 13 residues. Germline V CDR1 and CDR2: MNHEY, SMNVEV (reference sequence). V dropped 3 bases and J dropped 5 bases, with 10 bases sitting between them. The CDR3: CASSFNAGETQYF. The CDR3 DNA follows: TGTGCCAGCAGTTTTAATGCCGGGGAGACCCAGTACTTC.

Only a few counts were recorded for this clonotype. The chain is built from TRBV6-1 and TRBJ2-2; 7 bases are a match to TRBD1. CDR1 is MNHNS and CDR2 is SASEGT in the germline V gene. Germline trimming cut 5 bases from V and 5 bases from J; bases unmatched to any gene: 5. The length of the CDR3 is 14 residues. The CDR3 region is CASSRGQATGELFF. The CDR3 DNA reads as TGTGCCAGCAGTAGAGGACAGGCAACCGGGGAGCTGTTTTTT.

The V call is TRBV6-1, the J call TRBJ2-6, with D perhaps TRBD1 (6 bases). The germline gives CDR1 MNHNS, CDR2 SASEGT. This CDR3 is 15 amino acids long. V was cut by 7 bases and J by 2 bases, with 12 bases left in between. The CDR3 bases are TGTGCCAGCACGAACAACAGGGCTGGGGCCAACGTCCTGACTTTC. Translation: CASTNNRAGANVLTF.

This clonotype was seen many times. J is TRBJ1-1 and V is TRBV28, with D unresolved. The CDR3 has 10 amino acids. Trimming took 4 bases from V and 8 from J, leaving 5 bases between them. Looked up from germline, CDR1 is MDHEN and CDR2 is SYDVKM. The CDR3 protein is CASSYREAFF. DNA for the CDR3: TGTGCCAGCAGTTACCGCGAAGCTTTCTTT. Supplemented by reference TRBV28 and TRBJ1-1, the full variable domain reads DVKVTQSSRYLVKRTGEKVFLECVQDMDHENMFWYRQDPGLGLRLIYFSYDVKMKEKGDIPEGYSVSREKKERFSLILESASTNQTSMYLCASSYREAFFGQGTRLTVV.

The genes are TRBV20-1 and TRBJ1-2; TRBD1 might be the D (5 bases). Per the germline V gene, CDR1 is DFQATT and CDR2 is SNEGSKA (reference sequence). The germline V and J ends were trimmed by 5 bases and 4 bases, with 17 bases remaining between them. This CDR3 has 14 amino acids. The CDR3 here is CSAQPAGQGYGYTF. CDR3 DNA sequence: TGCAGTGCTCAGCCGGCAGGGCAGGGCTATGGCTACACCTTC.

This clonotype was detected ten times or more. The chain couples TRBV11-3 to TRBJ2-1; D uncertain. The V end was cut by 3 bases, the J end by 5 bases, with 14 bases between. CDR3 length equals 15 residues. Germline V lookup: CDR1 SGHNT, CDR2 YENEEA. The CDR3 bases are TGTGCCAGCAGCTTTGGACGGGCCCTAGACAATGAGCAGTTCTTC. Translating it yields CASSFGRALDNEQFF.

The table lists this clonotype with many counts. J is TRBJ1-1 and V is TRBV13; the D gene is possibly TRBD1 (5 bases). The CDR3 has 13 amino acids. The V gene lost 2 bases and the J gene lost 4 bases, with 8 bases spanning the gap. Germline-derived CDR1 and CDR2 are PRHDT and FYEKMQ (reference sequence). CDR3 residues: CASSLRGRTEAFF. CDR3 nucleotides: TGTGCCAGCAGCTTAAGGGGACGCACTGAAGCTTTCTTT. Combining the CDR3 with reference TRBV13 and TRBJ1-1 gives the whole variable domain AAGVIQSPRHLIKEKRETATLKCYPIPRHDTVYWYQQGPGQDPQFLISFYEKMQSDKGSIPDRFSAQQFSDYHSELNMSSLELGDSALYFCASSLRGRTEAFFGQGTRLTVV.

This clonotype turned up a few times. The chain combines TRBV30 with TRBJ2-7; a weak D match, TRBD1 (6 bases). Trimming removed 7 bases at V and 1 base at J, with 35 bases between. The germline CDR1 and CDR2 sequences are GTSNPN and SVGIG (reference sequence). The CDR3 has 20 residues. The CDR3 DNA reads TGTGCCTCCCTCTCTCCCTTAAACGCCCCCGGACAGTGTCTTTCCTACGAGCAGTACGTC. It yields the protein CASLSPLNAPGQCLSYEQYV.

This clonotype was observed at least ten times. The V gene is TRBV6-1, the J gene TRBJ1-1; 7 bases match TRBD1. The length of the CDR3 is 13 residues. CDR1 is MNHNS and CDR2 is SASEGT in the germline V gene. V was pared by 8 bases and J by 6 bases, with 9 bases of the junction left unmatched. The CDR3 region has the DNA TGTGCCAGCGGCCGGACAGGCATCCCTGAAGCTTTCTTT. It translates to CASGRTGIPEAFF.

A word on this clonotype: Possible read error: a much larger clone is one base away. The CDR3 does not end in the conserved phenylalanine or tryptophan, so this is likely a read error. The chain is built from TRBV28 and TRBJ2-7, with D hard to call. The V end lost 4 bases, the J end lost 2 bases, and 21 bases lay between the germline ends. CDR3 length: 17 residues. Germline V CDR1 and CDR2: MDHEN, SYDVKM. The CDR3 DNA reads TGTGCCAGCAGTTCCGGCCGTGGACGAGAGAGAGCCTACGAGCAGTACTCC. It codes for CASSSGRGRERAYEQYS.

This clonotype came up once. This clone may be a read error of a much larger clone one base away. The V call is TRBV27, the J call TRBJ2-3, with 10 bases fitting TRBD2. CDR3 length: 15 residues. V shed 5 bases, J shed 5 bases, and the junction held 7 bases outside the gene matches. The germline gives CDR1 MNHEY, CDR2 SMNVEV (reference sequence). CDR3 DNA sequence: TGTGCCAGCAGTCCCTGGGCTAGCGGGGGAGATACGCAGTATTTT. As protein: CASSPWASGGDTQYF.

There are many counts of this clonotype. The chain links TRBV3-1 to TRBJ1-1; the match to TRBD1 covers 9 bases. This CDR3 spans 12 amino acids. Germline values: CDR1 LGHDT, CDR2 YNNKEL (reference sequence). Unmatched junction bases numbered 2, after V lost 2 bases and J lost 10 bases. CDR3 in amino acids: CASSQQDRGAFF. In DNA form, the CDR3 reads TGTGCCAGCAGCCAACAGGACAGGGGAGCTTTCTTT.

This clonotype was observed many times. The chain recombines TRBV6-1 with TRBJ1-1, with 7 bases identical to TRBD1. Germline lookup yields CDR1 MNHNS and CDR2 SASEGT. V shed 7 bases, J shed 6 bases, and the junction held 8 bases outside the gene matches. This CDR3 spans 13 amino acids. CDR3 bases: TGTGCCAGCATTCACTACAGGGGCTCTGAAGCTTTCTTT. As protein: CASIHYRGSEAFF.

In its sample, this clonotype was seen a few times. The V and J genes are TRBV5-4 and TRBJ1-2, with TRBD1 matching 7 bases. In germline, CDR1 is SGHNT, CDR2 YYREEE (reference sequence). This CDR3 region has 14 residues. Unmatched junction bases numbered 5, after V lost 2 bases and J lost 4 bases. CDR3 protein: CASSFSGGGYGYTF. DNA of the CDR3: TGTGCCAGCAGCTTTTCAGGGGGTGGCTATGGCTACACCTTC.

Written as DNA, the CDR3 is TGTGCCAGCACCCCGTCACATGGGGACAGCACAGATACGCAGTATTTT. Amino acid sequence: CASTPSHGDSTDTQYF. The rearrangement uses TRBV28 and TRBJ2-3, with D perhaps assigned TRBD1 or TRBD2 (5 bases each). Deletions cut 7 bases from V and 0 bases from J, with 17 bases between. Germline V gene lookup returns CDR1 MDHEN and CDR2 SYDVKM. The CDR3 covers 16 residues.

The CDR3 reads CSAVSGGERNEQFF. The DNA for the CDR3 is TGCAGTGCTGTTAGCGGGGGGGAGAGGAATGAGCAGTTCTTC. This chain uses TRBV20-1 with TRBJ2-1; 11 bases align to TRBD2. The CDR3 extends over 14 amino acids. Looked up from germline, CDR1 is DFQATT and CDR2 is SNEGSKA (reference sequence). V lost 5 bases and J lost 7; bases outside the gene matches: 7.

This clonotype was seen a few times. The rearrangement joins TRBV5-6 to TRBJ1-2; D not certain. This CDR3 is built from 12 residues. V lost 10 bases to trimming and J lost 2 bases, with 12 bases between them. CDR1 SGHDT and CDR2 YYEEEE come from the germline V gene. CDR3 sequence reads: CACSGRNYGYTF. The CDR3 nucleotides read TGTGCCTGCTCCGGGAGGAACTATGGCTACACCTTC.

This clonotype was seen a few times. The chain is built from TRBV7-9 and TRBJ1-2; D remains unclear. The CDR3 is 10 residues long. Trimming took 5 bases from V and 13 from J, leaving 11 bases between them. Germline CDR1 SEHNR, CDR2 FQNEAQ (reference sequence). CDR3 nucleotides: TGTGCCAGCAGCCTGGACCAGGCCACCTTC. This gives the protein CASSLDQATF.

This clonotype was recorded at least ten times. V gene TRBV20-1 combines with J gene TRBJ1-2; D is unresolved. V was clipped by 0 bases and J by 0 bases, with 11 bases between them. Germline lookup yields CDR1 DFQATT and CDR2 SNEGSKA (reference sequence). This CDR3 contains 15 residues. In DNA, the CDR3 is TGCAGTGCTAGAGATTCCGCTTTGGCTAACTATGGCTACACCTTC. Translation gives CSARDSALANYGYTF.